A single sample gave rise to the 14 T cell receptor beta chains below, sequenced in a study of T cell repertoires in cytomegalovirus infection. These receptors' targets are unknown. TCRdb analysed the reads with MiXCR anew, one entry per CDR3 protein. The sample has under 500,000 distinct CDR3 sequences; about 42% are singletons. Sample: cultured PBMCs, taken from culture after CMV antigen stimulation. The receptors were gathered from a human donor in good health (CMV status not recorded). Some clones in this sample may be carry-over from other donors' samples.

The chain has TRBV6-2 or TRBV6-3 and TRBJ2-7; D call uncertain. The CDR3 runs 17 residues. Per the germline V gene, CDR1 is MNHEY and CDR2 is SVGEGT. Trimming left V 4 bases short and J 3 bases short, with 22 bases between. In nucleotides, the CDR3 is TGTGCCAGCAGTTCCCCGACCGGGCGGAAGACGTACTACGAGCAGTACTTC. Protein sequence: CASSSPTGRKTYYEQYF.

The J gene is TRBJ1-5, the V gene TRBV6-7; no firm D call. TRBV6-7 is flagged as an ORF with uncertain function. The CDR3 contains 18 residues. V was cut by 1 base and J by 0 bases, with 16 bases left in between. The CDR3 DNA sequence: TGTGCCAGCAGTTACTTATCCTACTCCGCTGATAGCAATCAGCCCCAGCATTTT. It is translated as CASSYLSYSADSNQPQHF.

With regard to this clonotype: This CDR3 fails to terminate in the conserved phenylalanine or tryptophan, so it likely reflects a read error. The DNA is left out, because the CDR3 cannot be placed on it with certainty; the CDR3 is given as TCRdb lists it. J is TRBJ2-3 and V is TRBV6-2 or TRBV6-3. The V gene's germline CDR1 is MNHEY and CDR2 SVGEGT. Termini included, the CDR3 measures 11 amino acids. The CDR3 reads CASSYPDPPTI.

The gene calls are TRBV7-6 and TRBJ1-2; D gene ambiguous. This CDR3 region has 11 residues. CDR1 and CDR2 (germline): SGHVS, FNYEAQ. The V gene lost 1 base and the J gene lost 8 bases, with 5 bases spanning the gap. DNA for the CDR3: TGTGCCAGCAGCTTAGGGCCAGGCTACACCTTC. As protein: CASSLGPGYTF. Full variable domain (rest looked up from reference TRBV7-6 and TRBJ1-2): GAGVSQSPRYKVTKRGQDVALRCDPISGHVSLYWYRQALGQGPEFLTYFNYEAQQDKSGLPNDRFSAERPEGSISTLTIQRTEQRDSAMYRCASSLGPGYTFGSGTRLTVV.

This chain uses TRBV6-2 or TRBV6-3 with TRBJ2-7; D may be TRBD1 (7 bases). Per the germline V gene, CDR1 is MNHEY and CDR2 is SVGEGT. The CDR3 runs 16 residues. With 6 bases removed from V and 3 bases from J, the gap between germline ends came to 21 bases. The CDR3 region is CASSWGDRTRNYEQYF. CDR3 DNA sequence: TGTGCCAGCAGCTGGGGGGACAGAACTCGGAACTACGAGCAGTACTTC.

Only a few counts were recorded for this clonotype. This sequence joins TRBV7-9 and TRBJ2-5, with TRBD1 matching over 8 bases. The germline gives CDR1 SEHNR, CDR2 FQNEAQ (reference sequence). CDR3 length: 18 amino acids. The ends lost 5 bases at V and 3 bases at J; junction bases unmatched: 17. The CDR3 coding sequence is TGTGCCAGCAGCCCCCCGACAGGGGACCCGGGACGGAAAGAGACCCAGTACTTC. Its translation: CASSPPTGDPGRKETQYF.

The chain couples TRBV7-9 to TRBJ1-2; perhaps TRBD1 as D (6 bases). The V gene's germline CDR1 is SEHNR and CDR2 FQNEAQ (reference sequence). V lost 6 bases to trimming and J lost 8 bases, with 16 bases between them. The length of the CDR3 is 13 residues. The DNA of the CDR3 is TGTGCCAGCAGGCAGGGGACCGCGGGAGGCTACACCTTC. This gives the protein CASRQGTAGGYTF.

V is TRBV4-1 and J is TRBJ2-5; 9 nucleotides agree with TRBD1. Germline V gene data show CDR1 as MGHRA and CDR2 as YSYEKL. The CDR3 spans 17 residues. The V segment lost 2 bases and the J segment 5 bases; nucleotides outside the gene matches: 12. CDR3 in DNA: TGCGCCAGCAGCCAAATGCTCGGGACAGGGAGAAGGGAGACCCAGTACTTC. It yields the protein CASSQMLGTGRRETQYF.

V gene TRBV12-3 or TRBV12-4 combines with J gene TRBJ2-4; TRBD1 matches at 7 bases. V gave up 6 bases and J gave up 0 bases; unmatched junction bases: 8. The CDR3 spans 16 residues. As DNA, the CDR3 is TGTGCCAGCAGCCCCAGGACAGGTCTAGCCAAAAACATTCAGTACTTC. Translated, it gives CASSPRTGLAKNIQYF.

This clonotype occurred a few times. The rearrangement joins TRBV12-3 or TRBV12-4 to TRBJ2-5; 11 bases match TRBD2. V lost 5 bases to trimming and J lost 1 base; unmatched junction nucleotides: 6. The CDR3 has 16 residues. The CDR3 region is CASSRIAGGLQETQYF. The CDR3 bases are TGTGCCAGCAGTCGAATAGCGGGAGGGCTCCAAGAGACCCAGTACTTC.

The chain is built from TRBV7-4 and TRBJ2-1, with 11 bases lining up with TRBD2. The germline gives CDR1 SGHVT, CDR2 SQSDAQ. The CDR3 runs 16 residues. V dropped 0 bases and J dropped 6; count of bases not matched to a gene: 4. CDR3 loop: CASSLAKLAGGNEQFF. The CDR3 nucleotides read TGTGCCAGCAGCTTAGCGAAGCTAGCGGGAGGCAATGAGCAGTTCTTC.

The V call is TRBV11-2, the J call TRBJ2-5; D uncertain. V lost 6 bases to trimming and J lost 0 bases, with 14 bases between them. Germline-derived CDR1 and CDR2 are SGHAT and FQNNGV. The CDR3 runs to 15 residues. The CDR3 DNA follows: TGTGCCAGCAGTCGCGCCAAGAGGTACCAAGAGACCCAGTACTTC. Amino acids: CASSRAKRYQETQYF.

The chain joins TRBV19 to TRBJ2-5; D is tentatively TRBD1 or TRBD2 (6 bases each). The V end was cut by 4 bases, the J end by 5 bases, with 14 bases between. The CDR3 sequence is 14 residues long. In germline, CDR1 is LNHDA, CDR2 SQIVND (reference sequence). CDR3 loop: CASSTAGGHETQYF. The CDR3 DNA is TGTGCCAGTAGTACCGCCGGGGGCCACGAGACCCAGTACTTC.

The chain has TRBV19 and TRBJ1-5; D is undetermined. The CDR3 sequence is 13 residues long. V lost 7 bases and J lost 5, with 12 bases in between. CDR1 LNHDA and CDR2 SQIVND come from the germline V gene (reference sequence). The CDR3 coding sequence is TGTGCCAGTACCCCAAAGAAGGATCAGCCCCAGCATTTT. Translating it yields CASTPKKDQPQHF.